The following is a T cell receptor beta chain sequence with its context. What it binds is not known. The data originate from a study of CD4 T cells in relation to SARS-CoV-2 and coronaviruses. The unexposed donors gave CD4+ T cells in about 2011-2019, prior to COVID-19. Findings of the study overall: The assay detects memory recall responses, not culture-primed primary responses. Each donor contributed either pre-pandemic or post-infection samples, not both. No crossreactivity against non-spike viral proteins was tested here.

Deep TCR-beta sequencing used DNA from uncultured naive and memory CD4+ T cells. TCRdb's table, derived via immunoSEQ multiplex PCR, lists solely in-frame clones and lacks some. The table shows 60,000 to 75,000 clones, with 90% to 95% occurring only once. The sequence was obtained from a human donor in good health. Sequenced material: naive CD4+ T cells from PBMCs. The sample's subset: naive CD4+ T cells isolated by negative enrichment.

The CDR3 DNA is TGTGCCAGCAGCTTAGGGGCAGGGGCCATGAACACCGGGGAGCTGTTTTTT. Translating it yields CASSLGAGAMNTGELFF. This chain uses TRBV11-3 with TRBJ2-2, with TRBD1 as a possible D gene (6 bases). This CDR3 has 17 residues. Trimming took off 1 base at V and 1 base at J, with 13 bases between the two ends. CDR1 SGHNT and CDR2 YENEEA come from the germline V gene.